This entry describes one T cell receptor (beta chain). It lacks a known antigen. Per-base qualities were not stored, and no clone one base away is much larger. Sequencing was performed on an Illumina HiSeq 1500. TCRdb itself trimmed the public reads at Q25 with fastp, ran MiXCR and retained productive beta chains. Each CDR3 protein appears once, grouped with its most common genes and DNA. The sample records over 120,000 distinct CDR3 sequences, about 32% of which are singletons. In total, the top ten clones hold roughly 51% of the sample. This record belongs to a study of T cell repertoires in cytomegalovirus infection (dated by TCRdb to between 2019 and 2020). Concerning the study at large: Recently identified HLA-C-restricted CMV epitopes, whose presentation resists viral immunomodulation, were targeted by peptide stimulations together with well-studied HLA-B-restricted epitopes. Because public TCR beta signatures pointed to carriage of CMV infection together with the matching HLA type, the HLA type of each donor mattered for the analysis. Overall study outcomes, separate from this receptor: Carriers of CMV infection plus the relevant HLA type were discriminated by the cumulative frequency of public TCR beta family members in the study cohort and in an independent approximately 360-donor cohort. The ex vivo response was dominated by HLA-C-restricted CMV-specific TCR beta clonotypes, which also provided the single most frequent clonotype in two of eight donors.

CDR1 and CDR2 are read off the germline V gene (reference sequence) as LNHDA and SQIVND. CDR3 length: 14 amino acids, cysteine to phenylalanine. Only CDR3 DNA remains: 42 bases, in frame from the first base. Deletion took 6 bases off V and 4 bases off J, with a span of 12 bases between the germline ends. Explained via the paper, the treatment or condition label denotes: in vitro stimulation with specific CMV peptide epitopes to enrich CMV-specific T cells. The input for sequencing was CD8+ T cells from cultured PBMCs, taken from culture after CMV antigen stimulation. The chain couples TRBV19 to TRBJ2-2; possibly the D gene is TRBD2, per 6 matching bases. The receptor was isolated from a human donor in good health (CMV status not recorded). Some clones in this sample may be carry-over from other donors' samples. The nucleotide sequence is TGTGCCAGTAGACCGGGACTTTTCACCGGGGAGCTGTTTTTT. This codes for CASRPGLFTGELFF.